This T cell receptor beta chain was identified during a study of T-cell reconstitution after alpha-beta-depleted transplantation in children. Overall study results and limits: It was newly produced T cells that mostly accounted for T-cell counts and diversity one year after transplant. Approximately two months post-transplant, alpha-beta T cells reportedly originated from several hundred expanded graft clones. High day-60 TCRbeta diversity in some patients came from surviving recipient T cells and thymic progenitors.

This clonotype occurred many times. Its antigen is as yet unknown. For TCRbeta, the library was prepared with unique molecular identifiers. MiXCR, run by TCRdb on the PCR reads, gives a single entry per CDR3 protein. The data show about 120,000 distinct CDR3 sequences, about a tenth seen once. The germline V and J ends were trimmed by 0 bases and 3 bases, with 9 bases remaining between them. This CDR3 comprises 15 residues. Germline V gene lookup returns CDR1 SGHRS and CDR2 YFSETQ. V is TRBV5-1 and J is TRBJ2-2, with D uncertain. The receptor was derived from a boy younger than 10 with acute lymphoblastic leukemia, due to receive a stem cell transplant. Sample: PBMCs, taken before TCRalphabeta/CD19-depleted stem cell transplant. CDR3 in amino acids: CASSLGISYTGELFF. The CDR3 DNA sequence: TGCGCCAGCAGCTTGGGGATCTCATACACCGGGGAGCTGTTTTTT.